This entry features one TCR beta chain sequence. The authors' processing: From reference gene primer amplification, estimates of nucleated cell counts were derived. Profiling relied on immunoSEQ multiplex PCR, and the TCRdb table lists in-frame clones only, not all of them. V, J and clone size are taken as reported in that table, and D and trimming were inferred from the DNA itself. The sample yields about 260,000 clones, 84% seen once. The data were taken from a study of blood T cell repertoires in COVID-19. Looking at the study overall: Samples taken during acute and convalescent COVID-19 were collected in the United States, Italy and Spain. PBMCs, B-cell-depleted T cells, or T cells provided the cDNA or gDNA that made up the material.

The sequence was obtained from a human donor in a cohort sampled during active COVID-19. The sequencing sample was made of peripheral blood.

In DNA, the CDR3 is TGTGCCAGCAGCTTTGGACACCCCGCCCCTGAGCAGTTCTTC. It codes for CASSFGHPAPEQFF. V usage is TRBV11-3 and J usage is TRBJ2-1, with a tentative D call TRBD1 (5 bases). The CDR3 has 14 amino acids. V lost 3 bases, J lost 9 bases, and 15 bases lay in between. CDR1 and CDR2 (germline): SGHNT, YENEEA. Using reference TRBV11-3 and TRBJ2-1 for the parts outside the CDR3, the full variable domain is EAGVVQSPRYKIIEKKQPVAFWCNPISGHNTLYWYLQNLGQGPELLIRYENEEAVDDSQLPKDRFSAERLKGVDSTLKIQPAELGDSAVYLCASSFGHPAPEQFFGPGTRLTVL.